This is a list of T cell receptor beta chains from one sample in a study of blood T cell repertoires in COVID-19. The table came from immunoSEQ multiplex PCR; TCRdb's copy has only in-frame clones and leaves some out. The profile shows fewer than 400,000 clones, roughly 90% of them singletons. Material: PBMCs or T cells enriched from blood (not recorded which). Receptor source: a woman between 25 and 40 years old who had recovered from COVID-19. CDR3s include the opening cysteine and the closing phenylalanine or tryptophan. A D gene is named only where the DNA matches it firmly. A row's size may be missing; if present it is once, few, many or a size class.

TRBD1 | TRBJ1-2 | TRBV6-5 | NA | 12 | TGTGCCAGCAGTTTTACAGGGGTCGGCTACACCTTC | CASSFTGVGYTF
NA | TRBJ2-5 | TRBV5-1 | NA | 14 | TGCGCCAGCACCACAGGGCAGGGCCAAGAGACCCAGTACTTC | CASTTGQGQETQYF
TRBD1 | TRBJ1-5 | TRBV27 | NA | 15 | TGTGCCAGCAGACTGCACGGACAGGTTAATCAGCCCCAGCATTTT | CASRLHGQVNQPQHF
NA | TRBJ1-4 | TRBV28 | NA | 14 | TGTGCCAGCAGCGCAGGGGCAACGGGGGAAAAACTGTTTTTT | CASSAGATGEKLFF
NA | TRBJ2-3 | TRBV19 | NA | 15 | TGTGCCAGTGCCATTGCCGGGTCAAGCACAGATACGCAGTATTTT | CASAIAGSSTDTQYF
NA | TRBJ1-2 | TRBV3-1/TRBV3-2 | once | 14 | TGTGCCAGCAGCCAAGGGGCCAGCACGCATGGCTACACCTTC | CASSQGASTHGYTF
NA | TRBJ1-3 | TRBV7-2 | once | 14 | TGTGCCAGCAGAAGATCCCAGGCTGGAAACACCATATATTTT | CASRRSQAGNTIYF
NA | TRBJ1-5 | TRBV29-1 | NA | 13 | TGCAGCGTTGAGGCAGGGGGCAATCAGCCCCAGCATTTT | CSVEAGGNQPQHF
TRBD1 | TRBJ1-6 | TRBV6-5 | few | 14 | TGTGCCAGCAGCCGGGACAGGTTTAATTCACCCCTCCACTTT | CASSRDRFNSPLHF
NA | TRBJ2-1 | TRBV6-2/TRBV6-3 | once | 14 | TGTGCCAGCAGTTACGCGGGTATCTACAATGAGCAGTTCTTC | CASSYAGIYNEQFF
TRBD1 | TRBJ1-5 | TRBV29-1 | NA | 13 | TGCAGCGTTGCCGAGGACAGGAATCAGCCCCAGCATTTT | CSVAEDRNQPQHF
NA | TRBJ1-4 | TRBV2 | NA | 12 | TGTGCCAGCAGGGAGTGGGATGAAAAACTGTTTTTT | CASREWDEKLFF
TRBD1 | TRBJ1-5 | TRBV24-1 | NA | 16 | TGTGCCACCAGTGATTCCGGGACAGGTTTGCATCAGCCCCAGCATTTT | CATSDSGTGLHQPQHF
NA | TRBJ1-2 | TRBV28 | NA | 11 | TGTGCCAGCAGAGCAGGGTATGGCTACACCTTC | CASRAGYGYTF
TRBD1 | TRBJ1-3 | TRBV7-3 | NA | 19 | TGTGCCAGCAGCTTAAGCTCGGGGACAGGGCTAACTTCTGGAAACACCATATATTTT | CASSLSSGTGLTSGNTIYF
TRBD1 | TRBJ1-6 | TRBV7-2 | NA | 14 | TGTGCCAGCAGCGTGGACAGGGGCAATTCACCCCTCCACTTT | CASSVDRGNSPLHF
NA | TRBJ2-2 | TRBV27 | NA | 15 | TGTGCCAGCAGTTTCTTTAGCGCGAACACCGGGGAGCTGTTTTTT | CASSFFSANTGELFF
NA | TRBJ1-4 | TRBV28 | once | 16 | TGTGCCAGCAGTCCAAGGACCCAGGGGCGGAGTGAAAAACTGTTTTTT | CASSPRTQGRSEKLFF
TRBD1 | TRBJ2-1 | TRBV7-3 | NA | 15 | TGTGCCAGCAGCCGACAATGGGACAGTAGCGATGAGCAGTTCTTC | CASSRQWDSSDEQFF
NA | TRBJ1-4 | TRBV5-4 | NA | 13 | TGTGCCAGCAGCCTGTATGGGAGTGAAAAACTGTTTTTT | CASSLYGSEKLFF
NA | TRBJ1-1 | TRBV7-8 | NA | 15 | TGTGCCAGCAGCTTAGAGGAGGGACTGAACACTGAAGCTTTCTTT | CASSLEEGLNTEAFF
NA | TRBJ2-7 | TRBV4-2 | NA | 14 | TGTGCCAGCAGCCAAACCACTGGTACCTACGAGCAGTACTTC | CASSQTTGTYEQYF
NA | TRBJ1-1 | TRBV4-2 | NA | 13 | TGTGCCAGCAGCCAAGATACTAACACTGAAGCTTTCTTT | CASSQDTNTEAFF
TRBD2 | TRBJ2-1 | TRBV4-3 | NA | 14 | TGCGCCAGCAGCCAAGAAGCGGGGGGTACTCGGCAGTTCTTC | CASSQEAGGTRQFF
NA | TRBJ2-1 | TRBV6-2/TRBV6-3 | NA | 14 | TGTGCCAGCAGTTTGGGCCTAGCTTACAATGAGCAGTTCTTC | CASSLGLAYNEQFF
TRBD1 | TRBJ1-2 | TRBV18 | NA | 18 | TGTGCCAGCTCACCAAACGTTGGGACAGGGCACAGTGGCTATGGCTACACCTTC | CASSPNVGTGHSGYGYTF
TRBD2 | TRBJ2-1 | TRBV7-7 | once | 15 | TGTGCTAGCAGCCCGTCTAGCGGGGGGGCTAATGAGCAGTTCTTC | CASSPSSGGANEQFF